These 21 T cell receptor beta chains share one sample of origin, sequenced in a study of T cells in Graves' hyperthyroidism and ophthalmopathy. Amplified TCR beta CDR3 regions came from RNA transcripts. First-round RT-PCR with HTBI primers amplified the TCR CDR3 region. One entry per CDR3 protein results from TCRdb running MiXCR on the multiplex PCR reads. The sample records some 460,000 distinct CDR3 sequences, about 15% being singletons. Sequenced: blood. All receptors come from a woman in her late teens or twenties with Graves' hyperthyroidism.

This clonotype was found many times. The chain couples TRBV3-1 to TRBJ1-6; 10 positions agree with TRBD1. CDR1 and CDR2 (germline): LGHDT, YNNKEL (reference sequence). The CDR3 is made up of 16 amino acids. V lost 5 bases and J lost 2; bases outside the gene matches: 3. The CDR3 DNA is TGTGCCAGCAGCAAGACAGGGGGCACCTATAATTCACCCCTCCACTTT. Its translation: CASSKTGGTYNSPLHF.

V gene TRBV7-6 combines with J gene TRBJ2-7; 10 positions match TRBD2. Germline-derived CDR1 and CDR2 are SGHVS and FNYEAQ. Unmatched junction bases numbered 4, after V lost 3 bases and J lost 2 bases. The CDR3 sequence is 15 residues long. The CDR3 region has the DNA TGTGCCAGCAGCTTTTCTAGCGGGGGAACCTACGAGCAGTACTTC. It translates to CASSFSSGGTYEQYF. Supplemented by reference TRBV7-6 and TRBJ2-7, the full variable domain reads GAGVSQSPRYKVTKRGQDVALRCDPISGHVSLYWYRQALGQGPEFLTYFNYEAQQDKSGLPNDRFSAERPEGSISTLTIQRTEQRDSAMYRCASSFSSGGTYEQYFGPGTRLTVT.

This clonotype has a count of ten or more. The chain recombines TRBV20-1 with TRBJ2-7; 9 bases map to TRBD1. The CDR3 covers 15 residues. Germline values: CDR1 DFQATT, CDR2 SNEGSKA (reference sequence). With V trimmed by 5 bases and J by 5 bases, 13 bases remained unmatched. The CDR3 region is CSAADAGTGLDEQYF. The CDR3 coding sequence is TGCAGTGCTGCGGATGCCGGGACAGGGCTTGACGAGCAGTACTTC.

This clonotype showed up just a few times. The rearrangement joins TRBV15 to TRBJ1-2; D perhaps matches TRBD1 (6 bases). Germline V gives CDR1 LNHNV, CDR2 YYDKDF (reference sequence). The CDR3 totals 15 residues. V dropped 4 bases and J dropped 2 bases, with 14 bases sitting between them. Written as DNA, the CDR3 is TGTGCCACCAGCATTTCAGGGGTTTTGAACTATGGCTACACCTTC. Translation gives CATSISGVLNYGYTF.

The chain is built from TRBV19 and TRBJ1-5, with no clear D. The CDR3 spans 12 residues. Germline values: CDR1 LNHDA, CDR2 SQIVND (reference sequence). Trimming removed 5 bases at V and 14 bases at J, with 16 bases between. The CDR3: CASSPARGIEHF. The CDR3 nucleotides are TGTGCCAGTAGTCCAGCCCGCGGGATCGAGCATTTT.

There are many counts of this clonotype. The chain joins TRBV2 to TRBJ2-7, with D unresolved. The CDR3 totals 12 residues. V lost 7 bases, J lost 5 bases, and 12 bases lay in between. CDR1 SNHLY and CDR2 FYNNEI come from the germline V gene. DNA for the CDR3: TGTGCCAGCACCCCAACTGGGAACGAGCAGTACTTC. Encoded protein: CASTPTGNEQYF.

This clonotype showed up many times. The CDR3 loop is CASSYPTKGSANTEAFF. CDR3 DNA sequence: TGTGCCAGCAGTTACCCAACCAAAGGGTCGGCGAACACTGAAGCTTTCTTT. The chain couples TRBV6-5 to TRBJ1-1; D is undetermined. The CDR3 runs to 17 residues. Between the trimmed V and J ends, which lost 2 bases and 1 base, there was a span of 17 bases. Germline loops: CDR1 MNHEY, CDR2 SVGAGI.

This chain uses TRBV10-1 with TRBJ2-3, with D possibly being TRBD2 (6 bases). The V gene's germline CDR1 is WNHNN and CDR2 SYGVQD (reference sequence). This CDR3 spans 15 amino acids. Trimming pared 0 bases from V and 0 bases from J, leaving 7 bases between. The CDR3: CASSESRGSTDTQYF. The CDR3 DNA sequence: TGCGCCAGCAGTGAGTCGCGGGGTAGCACAGATACGCAGTATTTT.

The chain uses TRBV7-8 and TRBJ2-7, with a tentative D call TRBD1 (5 bases). V was clipped by 5 bases and J by 3 bases, with 11 bases between them. Germline V lookup: CDR1 SGHVS, CDR2 FQNEAQ. CDR3 size: 13 residues. The CDR3 sequence: CASSRDSIYEQYF. The DNA for the CDR3 is TGTGCCAGCAGCCGTGACAGCATCTACGAGCAGTACTTC.

This clonotype has ten or more counts. The chain recombines TRBV11-2 with TRBJ1-6; D is possibly TRBD1 (5 bases). The CDR3 consists of 15 residues. Germline lookup yields CDR1 SGHAT and CDR2 FQNNGV. The ends were cut back, 5 bases at V and 10 bases at J, with 18 bases in the middle. The DNA of the CDR3 is TGTGCCAGCAGCCCAAGACGGGGGAACGAATCACCCCTCCACTTT. Translation gives CASSPRRGNESPLHF.

DNA for the CDR3: TGCGCCAGCAGCCGCGACTGGAGCTCCTACGAGCAGTACTTC. Residues: CASSRDWSSYEQYF. V usage is TRBV5-1 and J usage is TRBJ2-7; D is uncertain. Germline CDR1 is SGHRS and CDR2 is YFSETQ. CDR3 length equals 14 residues. V lost 4 bases to trimming and J lost 0 bases, with 11 bases between them.

This clonotype was seen a few times. V is TRBV20-1 and J is TRBJ2-1, with a tentative D call TRBD1 (6 bases). The CDR3 is 13 amino acids. V lost 8 bases and J lost 4, with 15 bases in between. From germline, CDR1 is DFQATT and CDR2 SNEGSKA (reference sequence). The CDR3 nucleotides read TGCAGTCCCTTTAGGGGGATGTACAATGAGCAGTTCTTC. Translating gives CSPFRGMYNEQFF.

This clonotype has a count of ten or more. The V and J genes are TRBV3-1 and TRBJ2-3, with 10 positions matching TRBD2. CDR1 and CDR2 (germline): LGHDT, YNNKEL (reference sequence). The CDR3 has 16 residues. V was pared by 0 bases and J by 4 bases, with 4 bases of the junction left unmatched. The CDR3 reads CASSQEPSGSPDTQYF. CDR3 DNA sequence: TGTGCCAGCAGCCAAGAACCTAGCGGGAGCCCAGATACGCAGTATTTT.

This clonotype was seen only a few times. V is TRBV11-2 and J is TRBJ1-4, with D unclear. CDR1 is SGHAT, CDR2 FQNNGV, per germline. CDR3 length: 13 residues. Deletions cut 7 bases from V and 5 bases from J, with 11 bases between. CDR3: CASKPTINEKLFF. The DNA for the CDR3 is TGTGCCAGCAAGCCGACCATCAATGAAAAACTGTTTTTT.

This clonotype was counted only a few times. Relative to the germline gene, one junction end is altered; a read error may explain this. This rearrangement joins TRBV7-3 to TRBJ1-1; D is ambiguous. There are 13 residues in the CDR3. Germline assignment: CDR1 SGHTA and CDR2 FQGTGA. The CDR3 loop reads CASSLEVNTGAFF. CDR3 in DNA: TGTGCCAGCAGCTTAGAAGTGAACACTGGAGCTTTCTTT.

This clonotype was seen more than once but under ten times. V is TRBV6-5 and J is TRBJ2-3, with TRBD2 matching 8 bases. Germline CDR1 reads MNHEY; CDR2 reads SVGAGI. This CDR3 contains 17 residues. Trimming at V came to 0 bases and at J to 3 bases, leaving 8 bases not matched to a gene. The CDR3, as DNA: TGTGCCAGCAGTTACTCGGTAGCGGGGAGTTTAACAGATACGCAGTATTTT. Its translation is CASSYSVAGSLTDTQYF.

The rearrangement links TRBV12-3 or TRBV12-4 to TRBJ2-5; D is unclear. V dropped 1 base and J dropped 5 bases, with 14 bases sitting between them. This CDR3 spans 15 amino acids. CDR3 amino acids: CASSLEAGSRETQYF. CDR3 in DNA: TGTGCCAGCAGTTTAGAGGCTGGCTCGAGGGAGACCCAGTACTTC.

The chain carries TRBV7-2 and TRBJ2-5; 13 nucleotides line up with TRBD2. CDR3 length equals 16 residues. J lost 1 base, V lost 6 bases, and 5 bases had no gene match. Germline V lookup: CDR1 SGHTA, CDR2 FQGNSA. In nucleotides, the CDR3 is TGTGCCAGCAGTTTTGGGACTAGCGGGACCCAAGAGACCCAGTACTTC. Protein: CASSFGTSGTQETQYF.

This clonotype was observed a few times. V and J are TRBV20-1 and TRBJ1-6; 7 positions match TRBD1. The trim removed 6 bases at V and 6 bases at J, leaving 8 bases unmatched. CDR1 is DFQATT, CDR2 SNEGSKA, per germline (reference sequence). The CDR3 has 14 residues. The CDR3 region is CSATVGTANSPLHF. The CDR3 DNA is TGCAGTGCCACGGTAGGGACAGCTAATTCACCCCTCCACTTT.

This clonotype showed up just a few times. The gene calls are TRBV7-9 and TRBJ1-2, with a tentative D call TRBD1 (6 bases). Per the germline V gene, CDR1 is SEHNR and CDR2 is FQNEAQ (reference sequence). The V end was cut by 2 bases, the J end by 4 bases, with 14 bases between. The CDR3 contains 15 residues. CDR3 loop: CASSLFSGAGYGYTF. The CDR3 DNA reads as TGTGCCAGCAGCTTATTTTCGGGGGCCGGCTATGGCTACACCTTC.

In its sample, this clonotype was seen many times. The rearrangement links TRBV27 to TRBJ1-1; D possibly corresponds to TRBD1 (5 bases). This CDR3 is 14 amino acids long. Trimming cost V 8 bases and J 6 bases, with 19 bases left between them. The germline V gene encodes CDR1 MNHEY and CDR2 SMNVEV (reference sequence). The CDR3, as DNA: TGTGCCAGCGGGCGCAGGGTGGGTTTTGCTGAAGCTTTCTTT. Its protein is CASGRRVGFAEAFF.